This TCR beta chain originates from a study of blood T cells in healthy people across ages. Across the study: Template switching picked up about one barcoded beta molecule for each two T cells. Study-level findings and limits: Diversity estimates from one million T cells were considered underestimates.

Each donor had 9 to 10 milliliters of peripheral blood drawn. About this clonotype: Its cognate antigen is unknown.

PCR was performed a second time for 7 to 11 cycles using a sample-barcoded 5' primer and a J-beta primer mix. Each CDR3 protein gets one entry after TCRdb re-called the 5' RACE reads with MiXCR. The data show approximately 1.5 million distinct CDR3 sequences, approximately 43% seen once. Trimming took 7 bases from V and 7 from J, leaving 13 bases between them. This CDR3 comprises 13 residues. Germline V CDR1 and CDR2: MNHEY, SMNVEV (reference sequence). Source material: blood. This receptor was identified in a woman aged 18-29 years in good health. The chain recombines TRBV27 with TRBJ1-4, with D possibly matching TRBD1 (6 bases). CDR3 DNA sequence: TGTGCCAGCAAGGGCAGGGGAGGTGAAAAACTGTTTTTT. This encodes CASKGRGGEKLFF.